This T cell receptor beta chain originates from a study of T cells in Graves' hyperthyroidism and ophthalmopathy. Graves' hyperthyroidism showing no ophthalmopathy progression within 18 months was considered stable. Any patient presenting with uncontrolled infection, other autoimmune disease, pregnancy or lactation was left out. Isolation of PBMCs was performed on around 9.4 ml fresh peripheral blood. The CDR3 runs 14 residues. Germline V gives CDR1 KGHSH, CDR2 LQKENI. Trimming left V 0 bases short and J 2 bases short, with 8 bases between. The source material, RNA transcripts, was used to amplify TCR beta CDR3 regions. Carried out on the TCR CDR3, a first-round RT-PCR used the HTBI primer set. Each CDR3 protein is one row after TCRdb ran MiXCR on the multiplex PCR reads. The table lists approximately 400,000 distinct CDR3 sequences, more than 12% of them singletons. At least ten counts were recorded for this clonotype.

Sequenced input: blood. The chain employs TRBV18 and TRBJ2-7, with unresolved D. The clonotype comes from a woman in her thirties with Graves' hyperthyroidism. The CDR3: CASSPPAEAYEQYF. In DNA form, the CDR3 reads TGTGCCAGCTCACCACCGGCAGAGGCCTACGAGCAGTACTTC.